This entry lists 27 T cell receptor beta chains sequenced from one sample in a study of blood T cells in healthy people across ages. Sample-barcoded 5' priming and a J-beta primer mix drove a second PCR of roughly 6 to 12 cycles. TCRdb re-called the 5' RACE reads through MiXCR, storing one row per CDR3 protein. Of under 1,000,000 distinct CDR3 sequences listed, less than 60% are singletons. The specimen was blood. Receptors were obtained from a man older than 75 in good health.

The genes are TRBV29-1 and TRBJ2-1; 7 bases map to TRBD2. The junction had 13 bases not matched to a gene; V was cut back by 6 bases and J by 8 bases. Germline values: CDR1 SQVTM, CDR2 ANQGSEA. CDR3 length: 14 amino acids. The CDR3 DNA is TGCAGCGTAGCCAATAGCGGGCCGGACGATGAGCAGTTCTTC. Its translation: CSVANSGPDDEQFF.

This chain joins TRBV5-1 and TRBJ2-7; D gene ambiguous. The CDR3 runs to 13 residues. Trimming pared 6 bases from V and 3 bases from J, leaving 13 bases between. Germline V gene lookup returns CDR1 SGHRS and CDR2 YFSETQ. The CDR3 sequence: CASKVRPNYEQYF. The CDR3 DNA follows: TGCGCCAGCAAAGTCAGGCCAAACTACGAGCAGTACTTC.

There are many counts of this clonotype. The chain has TRBV14 and TRBJ2-5; possibly TRBD1 for D (6 bases). Trimming removed 1 base from V and 3 bases from J, with 9 bases in between. From germline, CDR1 is SGHDN and CDR2 FVKESK. CDR3 length equals 14 residues. The CDR3 region has the DNA TGTGCCAGCAGCCAAGGTGGGGGCAAAGAGACCCAGTACTTC. Translating it yields CASSQGGGKETQYF.

There are a few counts of this clonotype. This sequence joins TRBV7-2 and TRBJ2-3; the D gene is possibly TRBD2 (5 bases). The CDR3 spans 12 residues. V was shortened by 5 bases and J by 5 bases, with 8 bases between the two germline ends. Germline V CDR1 and CDR2: SGHTA, FQGNSA. The CDR3 here is CASSQRIDTQYF. DNA of the CDR3: TGTGCCAGCAGCCAGCGGATAGATACGCAGTATTTT.

This clonotype has a handful of counts. V and J are TRBV5-5 and TRBJ2-5, with 7 bases that match TRBD1. There are 15 residues in the CDR3. The V gene end was trimmed by 8 bases and the J gene end by 4 bases; junction bases not matched to a gene: 14. The V gene's germline CDR1 is SGHKS and CDR2 YYEKEE (reference sequence). Here the CDR3 reads CASNFRTGTAETQYF. DNA for the CDR3: TGTGCCAGTAACTTTCGAACCGGGACAGCAGAGACCCAGTACTTC.

This chain joins TRBV5-1 and TRBJ1-1; possibly TRBD1 for D (5 bases). CDR1 and CDR2 from the germline V gene are SGHRS and YFSETQ. V lost 0 bases and J lost 1, with 13 bases in between. The CDR3 loop spans 16 amino acids. The CDR3 loop reads CASSLDRLEANTEAFF. The CDR3 nucleotides read TGCGCCAGCAGCTTGGACAGGTTAGAGGCGAACACTGAAGCTTTCTTT.

This chain links TRBV6-1 with TRBJ1-2; 7 bases map to TRBD1. The CDR3 loop spans 16 amino acids. Germline V gene data show CDR1 as MNHNS and CDR2 as SASEGT. V lost 4 bases to trimming and J lost 2 bases; unmatched junction nucleotides: 10. CDR3 sequence reads: CASSALTGLTNYGYTF. CDR3 in DNA: TGTGCCAGCAGTGCCCTGACAGGGCTAACCAACTATGGCTACACCTTC.

The chain employs TRBV16 and TRBJ2-7; 8 bases are a match to TRBD1. After removal of 4 bases from V and 5 bases from J, the junction contained 16 bases not matched to a gene. This CDR3 contains 17 residues. Germline lookup yields CDR1 KGHSY and CDR2 FQNENV. The CDR3 here is CASSPTRGRSPTHEQYF. The CDR3 DNA reads as TGTGCCAGCAGCCCGACCAGGGGGCGCTCACCCACTCACGAGCAGTACTTC.

This clonotype was counted between two and nine times. The chain couples TRBV6-5 to TRBJ2-7; 8 bases align to TRBD2. This CDR3 has 15 amino acids. Germline lookup yields CDR1 MNHEY and CDR2 SVGAGI. V gave up 1 base and J gave up 4 bases; unmatched junction bases: 6. CDR3 residues: CASSYFGTSKYEQYF. The CDR3 coding sequence is TGTGCCAGCAGTTACTTCGGGACTAGTAAATACGAGCAGTACTTC.

This clonotype has just one count. The chain combines TRBV3-1 with TRBJ2-6, with D unclear. V lost 3 bases and J lost 1, with 7 bases in between. Germline V gene lookup returns CDR1 LGHDT and CDR2 YNNKEL (reference sequence). This CDR3 spans 15 amino acids. Here the CDR3 reads CASSHGGSGANVLTF. The DNA for the CDR3 is TGTGCCAGCAGCCACGGTGGATCTGGGGCCAACGTCCTGACTTTC.

J is TRBJ1-5 and V is TRBV20-1, with D perhaps matching TRBD1 (6 bases). This CDR3 contains 16 residues. Trimming removed 2 bases from V and 3 bases from J, with 17 bases in between. Looked up from germline, CDR1 is DFQATT and CDR2 is SNEGSKA (reference sequence). The CDR3 spells CSARQRTAPFNQPQHF. CDR3 nucleotides: TGCAGTGCTAGACAACGGACAGCACCCTTCAATCAGCCCCAGCATTTT.

The sample holds a few counts of this clonotype. The chain links TRBV27 to TRBJ2-7; D is perhaps TRBD1 (5 bases). Trimming shortened V by 7 bases and J by 5 bases, and 9 bases separated the two germline ends. The CDR3 contains 11 residues. The germline CDR1 and CDR2 sequences are MNHEY and SMNVEV (reference sequence). Here the CDR3 reads CASTQGNEQYF. CDR3 nucleotide sequence: TGTGCCAGCACTCAGGGAAACGAGCAGTACTTC.

The sample holds a few counts of this clonotype. The rearrangement joins TRBV20-1 to TRBJ2-7; 7 bases line up with TRBD2. V was pared by 7 bases and J by 2 bases, with 14 bases of the junction left unmatched. Germline loops: CDR1 DFQATT, CDR2 SNEGSKA (reference sequence). The CDR3 spans 15 residues. CDR3 sequence reads: CSVPSPRERTYEQYF. For the CDR3, the DNA is TGCAGTGTTCCATCCCCGCGGGAGAGGACCTACGAGCAGTACTTC.

The DNA for the CDR3 is TGTGCCAGCAGAAAGACTAGCGGGAGCGAGACCCAGTACTTC. Its protein is CASRKTSGSETQYF. The V and J genes are TRBV2 and TRBJ2-7; TRBD2 aligns across 12 bases. TRBJ2-5 explains the end of the DNA better; the J call may be wrong. Looked up from germline, CDR1 is SNHLY and CDR2 is FYNNEI. The CDR3 runs 14 residues.

Concerning this clonotype itself: Relative to the germline gene, one junction end is altered; a read error may explain this. The V and J genes are TRBV7-2 and TRBJ2-7; D perhaps matches TRBD2 (5 bases). Germline lookup yields CDR1 SGHTA and CDR2 FQGNSA. The CDR3 spans 13 residues. The chain's CDR3 is CASSELGSSEQYF. CDR3 DNA: TGTGCCAGCAGCGAACTAGGCTCCTCCGAGCAGTACTTC.

This clonotype occurred a few times. The chain couples TRBV20-1 to TRBJ2-1; possible D gene TRBD1, 5 bases. CDR3 length: 17 amino acids. Trimming took 6 bases from V and 5 from J, leaving 26 bases between them. Germline CDR1 is DFQATT and CDR2 is SNEGSKA (reference sequence). CDR3 region: CSAWGETPLVADNEQFF. CDR3 coding DNA: TGCAGTGCGTGGGGCGAAACCCCCTTAGTAGCCGACAATGAGCAGTTCTTC.

V and J are TRBV5-1 and TRBJ2-3, with 8 nucleotides matching TRBD2. The V gene's germline CDR1 is SGHRS and CDR2 YFSETQ. V trimming: 4 bases; J trimming: 2 bases; junction bases outside the gene matches: 9. This CDR3 spans 16 amino acids. CDR3 residues: CASSPREGHHTDTQYF. DNA for the CDR3: TGCGCCAGCAGCCCCCGGGAGGGCCACCACACAGATACGCAGTATTTT.

In regard to this clonotype: Germline and junction disagree at one end, which may indicate a read error. In DNA, the CDR3 is TGCGGTGCCCAAGCAGGGGCCAACGTCCTGACTTTC. It encodes CGAQAGANVLTF. The chain has TRBV20-1 and TRBJ2-6; D not certain. The germline V gene encodes CDR1 DFQATT and CDR2 SNEGSKA (reference sequence). The CDR3 extends over 12 amino acids.

This clonotype was seen only a few times. CDR3 protein: CASSVVAVAYNEQFF. The CDR3 coding sequence is TGTGCCAGCAGTGTTGTTGCGGTGGCCTACAATGAGCAGTTCTTC. V is TRBV6-1 and J is TRBJ2-1; D is ambiguous. Trimming stripped 4 bases from V and 2 bases from J, with 12 bases between. CDR3 length equals 15 residues. Looked up from germline, CDR1 is MNHNS and CDR2 is SASEGT.

This clonotype occurred a few times. CDR3 amino acids: CSARMLGLAGMVSQYF. Here the CDR3 DNA reads TGCAGTGCTAGAATGCTAGGACTAGCGGGCATGGTCTCGCAGTATTTT. This chain connects TRBV20-1 to TRBJ2-3; 11 bases align to TRBD2. The germline gives CDR1 DFQATT, CDR2 SNEGSKA (reference sequence). CDR3 length: 16 amino acids. Losses at the gene ends were 2 bases for V and 10 bases for J; bases not matched to a gene: 14.

The chain carries TRBV5-1 and TRBJ1-4; 9 bases fit TRBD1. Germline V lookup: CDR1 SGHRS, CDR2 YFSETQ. The CDR3 runs to 15 residues. With 3 bases clipped from V and 4 bases from J, the junction kept 4 bases outside the gene matches. CDR3 sequence: CASSSEGQGNEKLFF. The CDR3 DNA follows: TGCGCCAGCAGCTCGGAGGGACAGGGTAATGAAAAACTGTTTTTT.

Note on this clonotype: A much larger clone differs by one base, so this may be a read error. The gene calls are TRBV20-1 and TRBJ2-4, with TRBD1 matching 10 bases. The V gene's germline CDR1 is DFQATT and CDR2 SNEGSKA (reference sequence). CDR3 length: 14 residues. The CDR3 nucleotides read TGCAGCGCGAACTCGGGACAGGGGAGTTACATTCAGTACTTC. Translating it yields CSANSGQGSYIQYF.

This clonotype was seen repeatedly, ten times or more. The chain uses TRBV5-1 and TRBJ2-5; no definite D call. The V gene's germline CDR1 is SGHRS and CDR2 YFSETQ. The CDR3 totals 15 residues. V was shortened by 0 bases and J by 5 bases, with 14 bases between the two germline ends. CDR3 nucleotides: TGCGCCAGCAGCTTGGTTGCTAGTCTCACTGAGACCCAGTACTTC. Amino acids: CASSLVASLTETQYF.

This chain joins TRBV7-2 and TRBJ2-7; 10 nucleotides agree with TRBD2. This CDR3 region has 18 residues. With 1 base clipped from V and 7 bases from J, the junction kept 16 bases outside the gene matches. CDR1 and CDR2 from the germline V gene are SGHTA and FQGNSA. The DNA for the CDR3 is TGTGCCAGCAGCTTAGTCGGTCTAGCGGGAGTCGGCCACAATGAGCAGTACTTC. Its protein is CASSLVGLAGVGHNEQYF.

Only a few counts were recorded for this clonotype. The chain is built from TRBV4-2 and TRBJ2-1; 8 bases match TRBD2. Per the germline V gene, CDR1 is LGHNA and CDR2 is YNFKEQ. The CDR3 runs 15 residues. V lost 0 bases to trimming and J lost 4 bases; unmatched junction nucleotides: 2. CDR3 DNA: TGTGCCAGCAGCCAAGATCCGGGGGGGTACAATGAGCAGTTCTTC. As protein: CASSQDPGGYNEQFF.

This sequence joins TRBV3-1 and TRBJ2-5; 11 nucleotides align to TRBD2. V lost 1 base and J lost 4; bases outside the gene matches: 11. Looked up from germline, CDR1 is LGHDT and CDR2 is YNNKEL (reference sequence). CDR3 length: 18 amino acids. The CDR3 spells CASSQALAGVPVGETQYF. CDR3 in DNA: TGTGCCAGCAGCCAAGCACTAGCGGGAGTCCCCGTGGGAGAGACCCAGTACTTC.

In the case of this clonotype: A much larger clone differs by one base, so this may be a read error. The V and J genes are TRBV27 and TRBJ2-5; weak D call: TRBD2 (6 bases). This CDR3 has 15 residues. Germline V CDR1 and CDR2: MNHEY, SMNVEV (reference sequence). V was pared by 2 bases and J by 11 bases, with 21 bases between. The CDR3 DNA reads TGTGCCAGCAGTTTACACGGCGGGGCGGTCAATGAGCAGTACTTC. Translation: CASSLHGGAVNEQYF.